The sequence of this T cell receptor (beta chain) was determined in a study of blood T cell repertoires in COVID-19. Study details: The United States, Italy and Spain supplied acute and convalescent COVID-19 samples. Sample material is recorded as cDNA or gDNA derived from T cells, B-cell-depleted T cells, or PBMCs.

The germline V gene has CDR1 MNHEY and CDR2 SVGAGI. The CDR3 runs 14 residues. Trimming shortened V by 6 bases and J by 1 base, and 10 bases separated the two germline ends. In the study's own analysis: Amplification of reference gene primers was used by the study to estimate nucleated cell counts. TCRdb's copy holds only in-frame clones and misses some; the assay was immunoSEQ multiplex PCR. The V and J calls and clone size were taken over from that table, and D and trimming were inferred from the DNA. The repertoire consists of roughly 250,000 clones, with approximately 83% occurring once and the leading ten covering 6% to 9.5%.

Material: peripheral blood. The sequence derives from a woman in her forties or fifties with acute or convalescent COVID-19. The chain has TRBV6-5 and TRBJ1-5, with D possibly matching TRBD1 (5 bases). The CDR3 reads CASSVTVSNQPQHF. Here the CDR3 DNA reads TGTGCCAGCAGCGTGACAGTGAGCAATCAGCCCCAGCATTTT.